This T cell receptor beta chain was profiled in a study of T cell responses to AZD1222 COVID-19 vaccine. Study-level findings and limits: Clonal diversity may have been underestimated, and the donors were mostly white British, with more females than males. Close to half of all spike-specific TCRs reportedly target regions of the variants that are unmutated. AZD1222 recipients seropositive at baseline numbered only five or six.

About this clone itself: Its cognate antigen is unknown.

Assay used: immunoSEQ multiplex PCR; TCRdb lists only in-frame clones, some missing. The sample includes over 100,000 clones, roughly 88% of them seen just once. The sample consisted of peripheral blood, taken on day 0 of MenACWY control vaccination. The TCR sequence derives from an adult in good health.

The CDR3 reads CASSGGAGEVGEQYF. The CDR3 DNA follows: TGTGCCAGCTCAGGTGGGGCGGGAGAGGTCGGCGAGCAGTACTTC. V and J are TRBV18 and TRBJ2-7; 7 bases agree with TRBD2. Looked up from germline, CDR1 is KGHSH and CDR2 is LQKENI. V shed 5 bases and J 6 bases; nucleotides not matched to a gene: 13. This CDR3 has 15 residues. Full variable domain (remainder filled in from reference TRBV18 and TRBJ2-7): NAGVMQNPRHLVRRRGQEARLRCSPMKGHSHVYWYRQLPEEGLKFMVYLQKENIIDESGMPKERFSAEFPKEGPSILRIQQVVRGDSAAYFCASSGGAGEVGEQYFGPGTRLTVT.